This T cell receptor (beta chain) was retrieved from a study of OX40 agonist ivuxolimab in advanced cancers. Profiling relied on immunoSEQ multiplex PCR, and the TCRdb table lists in-frame clones only, not all of them. Of around 58,000 clones in the sample, 84% were seen once. It was autoimmune disease history or systemic immunosuppression that excluded patients. The V end lost 3 bases, the J end lost 1 base, and 18 bases lay between the germline ends. Germline V gives CDR1 GTSNPN, CDR2 SVGIG (reference sequence). The CDR3 is made up of 16 amino acids. About this clone itself: The antigen is undetermined.

Study results and caveats: The work left the antigen specificity of expanded peripheral T cells undetermined. Average numbers of expanded clones were greater in CD8+ T cells than in CD4+.

This TCR was sampled from an adult with an advanced solid tumor such as melanoma, head and neck, liver or kidney cancer. J is TRBJ1-1 and V is TRBV30; D unclear. Sequencing was performed on CD4+ or CD8+ T cells sorted from blood, taken in a trial of the OX40 agonist ivuxolimab. This chain's CDR3 is CAWSNYLRTGNTEAFF. Here the CDR3 DNA reads TGTGCCTGGAGCAATTACCTTAGGACGGGGAACACTGAAGCTTTCTTT.